The rows below give T cell receptor beta chains drawn from one sample of a study of STAT3 mutations in large granular lymphocyte leukemia. Only in-frame clones appear in the TCRdb table, and some are missing; sequencing was by immunoSEQ multiplex PCR. This table has over 4,500 clones, around half appearing once. The sequenced material came from peripheral blood mononuclear cells. The origin of the receptors is an older woman with T-cell large granular lymphocyte leukemia. Some clones in this sample may be carry-over from other donors' samples. CDR3s include the opening cysteine and the closing phenylalanine or tryptophan. A D gene is named only where the DNA matches it firmly. Clone size is not always given. Where it is, it says once, few, many or a class for expanded clones.

CDR3 protein: CAWSVTSGSTDTQYF; CDR3 DNA: TGTGCCTGGAGTGTAACCAGCGGGAGCACAGATACGCAGTATTTT; clone size: NA; J gene: TRBJ2-3; D gene: NA; V gene: TRBV30
CDR3 protein: CASSSGTGRNSPLHF; CDR3 DNA: TGTGCCAGCAGCTCGGGGACAGGTCGGAATTCACCCCTCCACTTT; clone size: NA; J gene: TRBJ1-6; D gene: TRBD1; V gene: TRBV7-9
CDR3 protein: CASSLGWGDYGYTF; CDR3 DNA: TGCGCCAGCAGCTTGGGATGGGGTGACTATGGCTACACCTTC; clone size: NA; J gene: TRBJ1-2; D gene: NA; V gene: TRBV5-1
CDR3 protein: CASSLEQLNTEAFF; CDR3 DNA: TGCGCCAGCAGCTTGGAACAGTTGAACACTGAAGCTTTCTTT; clone size: NA; J gene: TRBJ1-1; D gene: NA; V gene: TRBV5-1
CDR3 protein: CAWSEGGRGQPQHF; CDR3 DNA: TGTGCCTGGAGTGAGGGGGGTAGAGGACAGCCCCAGCATTTT; clone size: medium-sized; J gene: TRBJ1-5; D gene: NA; V gene: TRBV30
CDR3 protein: CAWSPGQGVEKLFF; CDR3 DNA: TGTGCCTGGAGTCCGGGACAGGGTGTTGAAAAACTGTTTTTT; clone size: few; J gene: TRBJ1-4; D gene: TRBD1; V gene: TRBV30
CDR3 protein: CSVRGRANEQYF; CDR3 DNA: TGCAGCGTTCGTGGCAGGGCCAACGAGCAGTACTTC; clone size: few; J gene: TRBJ2-7; D gene: NA; V gene: TRBV29-1
CDR3 protein: CSVAGDGRSLQETQYF; CDR3 DNA: TGCAGCGTTGCAGGGGACGGTAGGTCCCTCCAAGAGACCCAGTACTTC; clone size: few; J gene: TRBJ2-5; D gene: NA; V gene: TRBV29-1
CDR3 protein: CASSYSSGDGSYF; CDR3 DNA: TGTGCCAGCAGTTACTCGAGCGGGGATGGATCGTACTTC; clone size: NA; J gene: TRBJ2-7; D gene: TRBD2; V gene: TRBV6-5
CDR3 protein: CASSWETAGTQYF; CDR3 DNA: TGCGCCAGCAGCTGGGAGACTGCCGGTACGCAGTATTTT; clone size: few; J gene: TRBJ2-3; D gene: NA; V gene: TRBV5-1
CDR3 protein: CSVARVQETQYF; CDR3 DNA: TGCAGCGTCGCTAGGGTCCAAGAGACCCAGTACTTC; clone size: NA; J gene: TRBJ2-5; D gene: NA; V gene: TRBV29-1
CDR3 protein: CASSLDPENYGYTF; CDR3 DNA: TGTGCCAGCAGCTTGGACCCGGAGAACTATGGCTACACCTTC; clone size: few; J gene: TRBJ1-2; D gene: NA; V gene: TRBV5-4
CDR3 protein: CASSSQAGNYNEQFF; CDR3 DNA: TGTGCCAGCAGCTCCCAAGCGGGAAACTACAATGAGCAGTTCTTC; clone size: NA; J gene: TRBJ2-1; D gene: TRBD2; V gene: TRBV5-4
CDR3 protein: CASSETRQGRGEQYF; CDR3 DNA: TGTGCCAGCAGTGAAACACGGCAGGGTCGCGGCGAGCAGTACTTC; clone size: NA; J gene: TRBJ2-7; D gene: NA; V gene: TRBV6-1
CDR3 protein: CASSMRTLGGTEAFF; CDR3 DNA: TGCGCCAGCAGCATGAGGACCCTGGGCGGTACTGAAGCTTTCTTT; clone size: few; J gene: TRBJ1-1; D gene: NA; V gene: TRBV5-1
CDR3 protein: CASGKSSNEGYGYTF; CDR3 DNA: TGTGCCAGCGGAAAGAGTTCGAACGAGGGGTATGGCTACACCTTC; clone size: NA; J gene: TRBJ1-2; D gene: NA; V gene: TRBV6-5
CDR3 protein: CASSLFAGGSYEQYF; CDR3 DNA: TGCGCCAGCAGCTTGTTTGCTGGCGGGAGTTACGAGCAGTACTTC; clone size: NA; J gene: TRBJ2-7; D gene: TRBD2; V gene: TRBV5-1
CDR3 protein: CSVELGARNTEAFF; CDR3 DNA: TGCAGCGTTGAGCTGGGGGCGAGGAACACTGAAGCTTTCTTT; clone size: NA; J gene: TRBJ1-1; D gene: NA; V gene: TRBV29-1
CDR3 protein: CASSLYPPYEQYF; CDR3 DNA: TGTGCCAGCAGTTTATATCCCCCCTACGAGCAGTACTTC; clone size: NA; J gene: TRBJ2-7; D gene: NA; V gene: TRBV27
CDR3 protein: CVAVDYGYTF; CDR3 DNA: TGCGTTGCGGTGGACTATGGCTACACCTTC; clone size: NA; J gene: TRBJ1-2; D gene: NA; V gene: TRBV20-1
CDR3 protein: CAWDRGQETQYF; CDR3 DNA: TGTGCCTGGGACAGGGGGCAAGAGACCCAGTACTTC; clone size: NA; J gene: TRBJ2-5; D gene: TRBD1; V gene: TRBV30
CDR3 protein: CASRSYGYTF; CDR3 DNA: TGTGCCAGTAGGAGCTATGGCTACACCTTC; clone size: few; J gene: TRBJ1-2; D gene: NA; V gene: TRBV19
CDR3 protein: CASSFTRGGSLSSYEQYF; CDR3 DNA: TGTGCCAGCAGCTTTACTCGGGGAGGTAGCCTGTCCTCCTACGAGCAGTACTTC; clone size: NA; J gene: TRBJ2-7; D gene: NA; V gene: TRBV7-9
CDR3 protein: CASSPSLFYEQYF; CDR3 DNA: TGTGCCAGCTCACCGTCACTATTCTACGAGCAGTACTTC; clone size: few; J gene: TRBJ2-7; D gene: NA; V gene: TRBV18
CDR3 protein: CASSERANVYEQYF; CDR3 DNA: TGTGCCAGCTCAGAGCGGGCAAATGTCTACGAGCAGTACTTC; clone size: NA; J gene: TRBJ2-7; D gene: NA; V gene: TRBV18
CDR3 protein: CASSLAGSSSYEQYF; CDR3 DNA: TGTGCCAGCAGCTTAGCAGGCTCCAGTTCCTACGAGCAGTACTTC; clone size: NA; J gene: TRBJ2-7; D gene: NA; V gene: TRBV5-6
CDR3 protein: CASSPLADVNYEQYF; CDR3 DNA: TGTGCCAGCTCACCCCTAGCGGACGTAAACTACGAGCAGTACTTC; clone size: NA; J gene: TRBJ2-7; D gene: TRBD2; V gene: TRBV18
CDR3 protein: CASSEGTVNLGGYTF; CDR3 DNA: TGTGCCAGCAGTGAGGGGACGGTAAACTTGGGTGGCTACACCTTC; clone size: NA; J gene: TRBJ1-2; D gene: NA; V gene: TRBV6-1
CDR3 protein: CAWSGSTDTQYF; CDR3 DNA: TGTGCCTGGAGCGGGAGCACAGATACGCAGTATTTT; clone size: NA; J gene: TRBJ2-3; D gene: NA; V gene: TRBV30
CDR3 protein: CSVDRGQDSGANVLTF; CDR3 DNA: TGCAGCGTAGACAGGGGGCAAGACTCTGGGGCCAACGTCCTGACTTTC; clone size: NA; J gene: TRBJ2-6; D gene: TRBD1; V gene: TRBV29-1
CDR3 protein: CASSSMGSAKGYEQYF; CDR3 DNA: TGTGCCAGCAGTTCAATGGGGTCGGCCAAAGGATACGAGCAGTACTTC; clone size: few; J gene: TRBJ2-7; D gene: NA; V gene: TRBV28
CDR3 protein: CAWSPGHLNTEAFF; CDR3 DNA: TGTGCCTGGAGCCCGGGACACCTAAACACTGAAGCTTTCTTT; clone size: NA; J gene: TRBJ1-1; D gene: NA; V gene: TRBV30
CDR3 protein: CASSLSSLDQETQYF; CDR3 DNA: TGTGCCAGCAGTTTATCATCCCTGGACCAAGAGACCCAGTACTTC; clone size: few; J gene: TRBJ2-5; D gene: NA; V gene: TRBV27
CDR3 protein: CASSLIGDATDTQYF; CDR3 DNA: TGTGCCAGCAGCTTAATCGGAGACGCCACAGATACGCAGTATTTT; clone size: NA; J gene: TRBJ2-3; D gene: NA; V gene: TRBV5-6
CDR3 protein: CASSLVGVRGVNTEAFF; CDR3 DNA: TGTGCCAGCAGCTTGGTAGGGGTGAGGGGTGTGAACACTGAAGCTTTCTTT; clone size: NA; J gene: TRBJ1-1; D gene: NA; V gene: TRBV5-6
CDR3 protein: CASSSDRGHEQPQHF; CDR3 DNA: TGTGCCAGCTCATCGGACAGGGGGCACGAGCAGCCCCAGCATTTT; clone size: medium-sized; J gene: TRBJ1-5; D gene: TRBD1; V gene: TRBV18
CDR3 protein: CASSLWGNQPQHF; CDR3 DNA: TGTGCCAGCAGCCTTTGGGGGAATCAGCCCCAGCATTTT; clone size: few; J gene: TRBJ1-5; D gene: NA; V gene: TRBV7-2
CDR3 protein: CASSLDGGSTDTQYF; CDR3 DNA: TGCGCCAGCAGCTTGGATGGCGGGAGCACAGATACGCAGTATTTT; clone size: NA; J gene: TRBJ2-3; D gene: NA; V gene: TRBV5-1
CDR3 protein: CASSPLTAGLRAQYF; CDR3 DNA: TGTGCCAGCAGTCCTCTGACGGCGGGATTGAGGGCCCAGTACTTC; clone size: few; J gene: TRBJ2-5; D gene: NA; V gene: TRBV6-5
CDR3 protein: CASSYRGLRSPQHF; CDR3 DNA: TGTGCCAGCAGTTACAGGGGACTGCGGTCGCCCCAGCATTTT; clone size: few; J gene: TRBJ1-5; D gene: NA; V gene: TRBV6-5
CDR3 protein: CASTPAALGLDEQFF; CDR3 DNA: TGTGCCAGTACCCCGGCGGCACTCGGGCTCGATGAGCAGTTCTTC; clone size: NA; J gene: TRBJ2-1; D gene: NA; V gene: TRBV19
CDR3 protein: CAWSVGHQETQYF; CDR3 DNA: TGTGCCTGGAGTGTTGGGCACCAAGAGACCCAGTACTTC; clone size: NA; J gene: TRBJ2-5; D gene: NA; V gene: TRBV30
CDR3 protein: CASSQGGGPEETQYF; CDR3 DNA: TGTGCCAGCAGCCAAGGGGGAGGGCCAGAAGAGACCCAGTACTTC; clone size: NA; J gene: TRBJ2-5; D gene: TRBD2; V gene: TRBV4-2
CDR3 protein: CASTKEGDSTEAFF; CDR3 DNA: TGTGCCAGCACCAAGGAGGGGGATAGCACTGAAGCTTTCTTT; clone size: NA; J gene: TRBJ1-1; D gene: NA; V gene: TRBV6-4
CDR3 protein: CASGQPGQAEFF; CDR3 DNA: TGTGCTAGTGGTCAACCGGGACAGGCCGAGTTCTTC; clone size: NA; J gene: TRBJ2-1; D gene: TRBD1; V gene: TRBV12-5